The clone carrying this T cell receptor beta chain was counted a few times. This record belongs to a study of patients and donors after allogeneic stem cell transplantation. TCRdb recomputed calls from the RT-PCR reads with MiXCR, one row per CDR3 protein. The sample contains approximately 250,000 distinct CDR3 sequences, 11% to 15% of which appear only once. Between the trimmed V and J ends, which lost 4 bases and 9 bases, there was a span of 14 bases. CDR1 KGHDR and CDR2 SFDVKD come from the germline V gene. CDR3 length: 13 amino acids. The clonotype originates from a human donor who was either an allogeneic HSCT recipient or a stem cell or donor lymphocyte infusion donor (not recorded which). It is not recorded whose cells these are; they may come from a transplant donor. Sequencing was carried out using blood, either unsorted or a sorted T cell fraction (not recorded which). This chain uses TRBV24-1 with TRBJ1-1; no clear D gene. The CDR3 sequence is CATSEGRNSQAFF. In DNA form, the CDR3 reads TGTGCCACCAGTGAGGGAAGGAACAGTCAAGCTTTCTTT.